What follows are 29 T cell receptor beta chains derived from one specimen sequenced in a study of T-cell reconstitution after alpha-beta-depleted transplantation in children. During its preparation, the TCRbeta library received unique molecular identifiers. Each CDR3 protein gets one entry after TCRdb re-called the PCR reads with MiXCR. The data contain almost 250,000 distinct CDR3 sequences, over 20% of them seen just once; the ten biggest clones take up approximately 2.5%. This specimen was PBMCs, taken before TCRalphabeta/CD19-depleted stem cell transplant. The receptors derive from a girl between 2 and 10 years old with Fanconi anemia, due to receive a stem cell transplant.

The CDR3 DNA is TGTGCCAGCAGCCAAGATCATGACATTTCCTCTGGAAACACCATATATTTT. It codes for CASSQDHDISSGNTIYF. The chain combines TRBV4-2 with TRBJ1-3; D gene unclear. The CDR3 is 17 residues long. Germline CDR1 LGHNA, CDR2 YNFKEQ. The V gene lost 0 bases and the J gene lost 0 bases, with 12 bases spanning the gap.

The chain employs TRBV4-2 and TRBJ1-4; tentative D call: TRBD1 (6 bases). The CDR3 runs to 15 residues. V lost 6 bases and J lost 3, with 14 bases in between. Per the germline V gene, CDR1 is LGHNA and CDR2 is YNFKEQ. The CDR3 DNA is TGTGCCAGCAGACCCCACAGGGAGGCTAATGAAAAACTGTTTTTT. Translated, it gives CASRPHREANEKLFF.

This clonotype was seen only a few times. V and J are TRBV20-1 and TRBJ1-6, with unresolved D. The germline V gene has CDR1 DFQATT and CDR2 SNEGSKA (reference sequence). The CDR3 consists of 14 residues. V lost 5 bases to trimming and J lost 3 bases, with 11 bases between them. CDR3 in DNA: TGCAGTGCTGTGGGAGTAAGCTATAATTCACCCCTCCACTTT. Its translation is CSAVGVSYNSPLHF.

This clonotype was detected ten times or more. J is TRBJ1-2 and V is TRBV29-1, with D possibly matching TRBD1 (5 bases). The CDR3 is 12 amino acids. The V end was cut by 3 bases, the J end by 3 bases, with 8 bases between. The V gene's germline CDR1 is SQVTM and CDR2 ANQGSEA. The CDR3 nucleotides are TGCAGCGTTGATATGGGGCACTATGGCTACACCTTC. As protein: CSVDMGHYGYTF.

There are many counts of this clonotype. The V gene is TRBV12-3 or TRBV12-4, the J gene TRBJ2-5, with 8 bases identical to TRBD2. V was pared by 1 base and J by 4 bases, with 8 bases of the junction left unmatched. The CDR3 loop spans 16 amino acids. The CDR3 is CASSLVLGLAGETQYF. Written as DNA, the CDR3 is TGTGCCAGCAGTTTAGTATTAGGGCTAGCGGGAGAGACCCAGTACTTC.

This clonotype was seen at least ten times. The rearrangement uses TRBV27 and TRBJ2-1; D remains ambiguous. This CDR3 region has 13 residues. Trimming removed 4 bases at V and 8 bases at J, with 12 bases between. The germline CDR1 and CDR2 sequences are MNHEY and SMNVEV (reference sequence). Here the CDR3 DNA reads TGTGCCAGCAGTTATAATACCTTCTATGAGCAGTTCTTC. It translates to CASSYNTFYEQFF.

This clonotype was picked up a small number of times. The chain is built from TRBV29-1 and TRBJ2-1, with a weak D call TRBD2 (7 bases). Trimming pared 4 bases from V and 8 bases from J, leaving 15 bases between. Germline values: CDR1 SQVTM, CDR2 ANQGSEA. The CDR3 spans 13 residues. Here the CDR3 DNA reads TGCAGCGTTGCCCCTAGAGGGGGGGATGAGCAGTTCTTC. Its protein product is CSVAPRGGDEQFF.

This clonotype was recorded a few times. The rearrangement uses TRBV9 and TRBJ2-3; D gene unclear. The CDR3 spans 13 residues. Trimming pared 2 bases from V and 1 base from J, leaving 5 bases between. Looked up from germline, CDR1 is SGDLS and CDR2 is YYNGEE. The CDR3 loop reads CASSVQGTDTQYF. The CDR3 DNA reads TGTGCCAGCAGCGTCCAGGGCACAGATACGCAGTATTTT. Looking up the rest from reference TRBV9 and TRBJ2-3 gives the full variable domain: DSGVTQTPKHLITATGQRVTLRCSPRSGDLSVYWYQQSLDQGLQFLIQYYNGEERAKGNILERFSAQQFPDLHSELNLSSLELGDSALYFCASSVQGTDTQYFGPGTRLTVL.

This clonotype was counted ten times or more. The chain recombines TRBV20-1 with TRBJ2-3, with 7 bases identical to TRBD2. The CDR3 is made up of 14 amino acids. Germline trimming cut 3 bases from V and 4 bases from J; bases unmatched to any gene: 7. Germline V gives CDR1 DFQATT, CDR2 SNEGSKA (reference sequence). The CDR3 loop reads CSARTSFSSDTQYF. The DNA for the CDR3 is TGCAGTGCTAGGACTAGCTTCAGCTCAGATACGCAGTATTTT.

This clonotype was detected a few times. The rearrangement joins TRBV29-1 to TRBJ2-3; either TRBD1 or TRBD2 may supply D (5 bases each). Germline V gene data show CDR1 as SQVTM and CDR2 as ANQGSEA. With 7 bases removed from V and 1 base from J, the gap between germline ends came to 15 bases. This CDR3 is built from 14 residues. This chain's CDR3 is CSDGAGLGTDTQYF. The CDR3 DNA is TGCAGCGACGGGGCCGGGCTGGGCACAGATACGCAGTATTTT.

This clonotype was observed many times. The chain employs TRBV20-1 and TRBJ2-3; 13 bases match TRBD2. Germline loops: CDR1 DFQATT, CDR2 SNEGSKA (reference sequence). J lost 0 bases, V lost 3 bases, and 3 bases had no gene match. The CDR3 sequence is 16 residues long. CDR3 DNA: TGCAGTGCTAGGGGACTAGCGGGGCGTAGCACAGATACGCAGTATTTT. This codes for CSARGLAGRSTDTQYF.

This clonotype was found a few times. The chain recombines TRBV28 with TRBJ1-5; the D gene is possibly TRBD1 (6 bases). Trimming left V 11 bases short and J 3 bases short, with 17 bases between. The CDR3 contains 14 residues. Germline CDR1 MDHEN, CDR2 SYDVKM. CDR3: CASRDNFFNQPQHF. CDR3 coding DNA: TGTGCCTCCCGGGACAACTTTTTCAATCAGCCCCAGCATTTT. Based on the CDR3 plus reference TRBV28 and TRBJ1-5, the full variable domain is DVKVTQSSRYLVKRTGEKVFLECVQDMDHENMFWYRQDPGLGLRLIYFSYDVKMKEKGDIPEGYSVSREKKERFSLILESASTNQTSMYLCASRDNFFNQPQHFGDGTRLSIL.

This clonotype was observed at least ten times. The chain joins TRBV18 to TRBJ2-3, with D perhaps matching TRBD1 (7 bases). The CDR3 sequence is 16 residues long. The germline V gene has CDR1 KGHSH and CDR2 LQKENI. V was cut by 5 bases and J by 2 bases, with 17 bases left in between. The CDR3: CASSFTRGVNTDTQYF. The DNA of the CDR3 is TGTGCCAGCTCATTTACCAGGGGGGTGAACACAGATACGCAGTATTTT.

The genes are TRBV28 and TRBJ2-2, with TRBD2 identical over 8 bases. This CDR3 has 14 residues. V lost 8 bases to trimming and J lost 7 bases; unmatched junction nucleotides: 9. The germline gives CDR1 MDHEN, CDR2 SYDVKM. CDR3 DNA: TGTGCCAGCCTGGGCGGGGGGCGTATCGGGGAGCTGTTTTTT. Translated, it gives CASLGGGRIGELFF.

This clonotype was picked up a small number of times. The chain carries TRBV12-3 or TRBV12-4 and TRBJ2-1, with 11 nucleotides matching TRBD2. The CDR3 extends over 15 amino acids. V trimming: 6 bases; J trimming: 7 bases; junction bases outside the gene matches: 8. The CDR3 sequence: CASSLLAGVLNEQFF. Here the CDR3 DNA reads TGTGCCAGCAGCTTACTAGCGGGAGTCTTGAATGAGCAGTTCTTC.

The sample holds many counts of this clonotype. The chain has TRBV20-1 and TRBJ1-2; possibly TRBD1 for D (5 bases). The CDR3 runs 13 residues. Trimming pared 1 base from V and 4 bases from J, leaving 10 bases between. Per germline, CDR1 DFQATT and CDR2 SNEGSKA (reference sequence). CDR3 nucleotide sequence: TGCAGTGCTAGAGGTACAGGCGGCTATGGCTACACCTTC. Amino acids: CSARGTGGYGYTF.

This clonotype was seen at least ten times. The CDR3 reads CASSLLTSGGPNQETQYF. In nucleotides, the CDR3 is TGTGCCAGCAGCTTGCTGACTAGCGGGGGGCCAAACCAAGAGACCCAGTACTTC. The chain combines TRBV5-8 with TRBJ2-5; 13 bases are shared with TRBD2. J was trimmed by 0 bases and V by 1 base; bases with no gene match: 6. Germline lookup yields CDR1 SGHTS and CDR2 YDEGEE. The CDR3 is 18 residues long.

Many counts were recorded for this clonotype. The chain carries TRBV27 and TRBJ2-2; 7 bases align to TRBD2. CDR3 size: 16 residues. Germline-derived CDR1 and CDR2 are MNHEY and SMNVEV (reference sequence). Trimming at V came to 5 bases and at J to 7 bases, leaving 13 bases not matched to a gene. The CDR3 here is CASSPTTGEGYGELFF. The CDR3 region has the DNA TGTGCCAGCAGTCCCACGACGGGGGAGGGATACGGGGAGCTGTTTTTT.

The rearrangement joins TRBV20-1 to TRBJ2-3; 8 nucleotides align to TRBD2. CDR1 and CDR2 (germline): DFQATT, SNEGSKA (reference sequence). V lost 2 bases to trimming and J lost 3 bases; unmatched junction nucleotides: 4. This CDR3 has 14 residues. For the CDR3, the DNA is TGCAGTGCTAGATCGGGGGGGCGGACAGATACGCAGTATTTT. Its translation is CSARSGGRTDTQYF.

Many counts were recorded for this clonotype. The chain carries TRBV29-1 and TRBJ1-1, with D unclear. V lost 1 base, J lost 5 bases, and 8 bases lay in between. Germline loops: CDR1 SQVTM, CDR2 ANQGSEA. This CDR3 has 12 amino acids. The CDR3 loop reads CSVEGGGTEAFF. The CDR3 DNA is TGCAGCGTTGAAGGGGGAGGAACTGAAGCTTTCTTT.

Many counts were recorded for this clonotype. This chain uses TRBV18 with TRBJ2-1; D remains ambiguous. The CDR3 is 21 amino acids. Trimming took 2 bases from V and 0 from J, leaving 26 bases between them. CDR1 and CDR2 (germline): KGHSH, LQKENI. This CDR3 is CASSPFVSVLSEISSYNEQFF. The DNA of the CDR3 is TGTGCCAGCTCACCATTTGTCTCCGTACTCAGCGAGATCAGCTCCTACAATGAGCAGTTCTTC.

The J gene is TRBJ2-1, the V gene TRBV20-1; 10 positions agree with TRBD2. This CDR3 is built from 14 residues. CDR1 is DFQATT, CDR2 SNEGSKA, per germline (reference sequence). Trimming took 5 bases from V and 3 from J; bases not matched to a gene: 4. Here the CDR3 DNA reads TGCAGTGCTTTTAGGACTAGCGGCTACAATGAGCAGTTCTTC. This sequence encodes CSAFRTSGYNEQFF.

This clonotype was seen only a few times. The J gene is TRBJ1-1, the V gene TRBV7-3; D uncertain. Germline V gene lookup returns CDR1 SGHTA and CDR2 FQGTGA. The CDR3 sequence is 13 residues long. The ends were cut back, 3 bases at V and 1 base at J, with 6 bases in the middle. The CDR3 nucleotides are TGTGCCAGCAGCTTTAGTACGAACACTGAAGCTTTCTTT. It specifies CASSFSTNTEAFF.

This clonotype appeared once. V and J are TRBV6-1 and TRBJ1-5; 7 bases map to TRBD1. CDR1 is MNHNS and CDR2 is SASEGT in the germline V gene. The CDR3 loop spans 16 amino acids. V shed 6 bases and J 1 base; nucleotides not matched to a gene: 9. The CDR3 region is CASSPFATGSNQPQHF. The DNA of the CDR3 is TGTGCCAGCAGCCCATTTGCGACAGGGAGCAATCAGCCCCAGCATTTT.

This clonotype has at least ten counts. The chain links TRBV5-1 to TRBJ1-1, with 12 bases lining up with TRBD1. Per germline, CDR1 SGHRS and CDR2 YFSETQ. V shed 2 bases and J 4 bases; nucleotides not matched to a gene: 24. The CDR3 has 22 residues. The CDR3 bases are TGCGCCAGCAGCTTCTACCTCACCTTAAACCGGGACAGGGGGCCAGGCCGCACTGAAGCTTTCTTT. Its protein product is CASSFYLTLNRDRGPGRTEAFF. Combining the CDR3 with reference TRBV5-1 and TRBJ1-1 gives the whole variable domain KAGVTQTPRYLIKTRGQQVTLSCSPISGHRSVSWYQQTPGQGLQFLFEYFSETQRNKGNFPGRFSGRQFSNSRSEMNVSTLELGDSALYLCASSFYLTLNRDRGPGRTEAFFGQGTRLTVV.

This clonotype has more than one count but fewer than ten. This chain uses TRBV11-2 with TRBJ2-7, with TRBD2 identical over 9 bases. Trimming at V came to 0 bases and at J to 4 bases, leaving 10 bases not matched to a gene. CDR1 and CDR2 (germline): SGHAT, FQNNGV. The length of the CDR3 is 17 residues. CDR3 nucleotide sequence: TGTGCCAGCAGCTTAGACTTGCGGGGGGGGTACTATTACGAGCAGTACTTC. Translated, it gives CASSLDLRGGYYYEQYF.

The sample holds many counts of this clonotype. CDR3 nucleotide sequence: TGCAGTGCTAGTGACTCCGGACAGTACCAAGAGACCCAGTACTTC. Translation gives CSASDSGQYQETQYF. This chain uses TRBV20-1 with TRBJ2-5, with D possibly TRBD1 on 6 matching bases. Trimming shortened V by 3 bases and J by 0 bases, and 14 bases separated the two germline ends. The CDR3 contains 15 residues. In germline, CDR1 is DFQATT, CDR2 SNEGSKA (reference sequence).

This clonotype was detected once. J is TRBJ1-2 and V is TRBV7-8, with unresolved D. The CDR3 is 14 residues long. Germline values: CDR1 SGHVS, CDR2 FQNEAQ. V lost 0 bases and J lost 6, with 11 bases in between. The CDR3 loop reads CASSLAPGDNGYTF. In DNA form, the CDR3 reads TGTGCCAGCAGCTTAGCGCCCGGGGATAATGGCTACACCTTC.

This clonotype was seen more than once but under ten times. The CDR3: CSARTRLVYEQYF. The CDR3 nucleotides read TGCAGTGCTAGGACCCGACTGGTCTACGAGCAGTACTTC. The V call is TRBV20-1, the J call TRBJ2-7; no reliable D call. CDR1 is DFQATT, CDR2 SNEGSKA, per germline (reference sequence). CDR3 size: 13 residues. Trimming pared 3 bases from V and 3 bases from J, leaving 12 bases between.